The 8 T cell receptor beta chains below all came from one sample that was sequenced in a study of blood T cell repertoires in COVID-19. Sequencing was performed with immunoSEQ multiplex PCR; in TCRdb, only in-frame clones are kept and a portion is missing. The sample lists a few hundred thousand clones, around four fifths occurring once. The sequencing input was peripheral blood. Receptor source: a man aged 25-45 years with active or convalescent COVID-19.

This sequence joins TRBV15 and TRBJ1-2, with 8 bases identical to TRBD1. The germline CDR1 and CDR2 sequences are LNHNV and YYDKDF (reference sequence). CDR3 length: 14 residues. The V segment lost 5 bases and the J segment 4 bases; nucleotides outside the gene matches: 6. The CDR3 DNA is TGTGCCACCAGCGGAAGACAGGGGTCCTATGGCTACACCTTC. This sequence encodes CATSGRQGSYGYTF. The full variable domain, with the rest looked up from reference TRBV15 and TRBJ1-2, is DAMVIQNPRYQVTQFGKPVTLSCSQTLNHNVMYWYQQKSSQAPKLLFHYYDKDFNNEADTPDNFQSRRPNTSFCFLDIRSPGLGDTAMYLCATSGRQGSYGYTFGSGTRLTVV.

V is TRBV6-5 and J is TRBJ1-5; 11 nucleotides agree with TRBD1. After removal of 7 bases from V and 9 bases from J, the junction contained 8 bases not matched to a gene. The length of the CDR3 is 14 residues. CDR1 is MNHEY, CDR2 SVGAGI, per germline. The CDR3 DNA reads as TGTGCCAGCACTATAGGACAGGGGGCATGGCCCCAGCATTTT. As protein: CASTIGQGAWPQHF.

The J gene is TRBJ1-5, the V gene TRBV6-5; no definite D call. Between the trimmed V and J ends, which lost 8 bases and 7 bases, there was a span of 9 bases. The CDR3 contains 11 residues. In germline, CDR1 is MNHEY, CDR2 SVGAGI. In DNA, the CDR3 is TGTGCCAGCGGCCCAGGACAGCCCCAGCATTTT. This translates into CASGPGQPQHF.

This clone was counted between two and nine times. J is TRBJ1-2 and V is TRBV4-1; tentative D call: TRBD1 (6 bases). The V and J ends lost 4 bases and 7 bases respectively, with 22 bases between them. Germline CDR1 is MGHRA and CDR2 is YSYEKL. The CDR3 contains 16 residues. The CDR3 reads CASSLSNDRKSPGYTF. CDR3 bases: TGCGCCAGCAGCCTATCCAACGACAGGAAGTCACCTGGCTACACCTTC.

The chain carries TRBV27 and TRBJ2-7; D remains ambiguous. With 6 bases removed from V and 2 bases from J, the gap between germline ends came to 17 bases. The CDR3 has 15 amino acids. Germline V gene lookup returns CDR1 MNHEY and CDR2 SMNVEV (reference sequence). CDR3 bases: TGTGCCAGCAGCCCCAACCCGGGTCAAACCTACGAGCAGTACTTC. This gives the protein CASSPNPGQTYEQYF.

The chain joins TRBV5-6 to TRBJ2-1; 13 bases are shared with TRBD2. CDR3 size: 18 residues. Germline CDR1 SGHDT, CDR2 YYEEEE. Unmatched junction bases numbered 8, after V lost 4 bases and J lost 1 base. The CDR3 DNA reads TGTGCCAGCAGCCCTCGGACTAGCGGGAGATGGTCCTACAATGAGCAGTTCTTC. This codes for CASSPRTSGRWSYNEQFF. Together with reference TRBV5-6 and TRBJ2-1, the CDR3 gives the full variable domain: DAGVTQSPTHLIKTRGQQVTLRCSPKSGHDTVSWYQQALGQGPQFIFQYYEEEERQRGNFPDRFSGHQFPNYSSELNVNALLLGDSALYLCASSPRTSGRWSYNEQFFGPGTRLTVL.

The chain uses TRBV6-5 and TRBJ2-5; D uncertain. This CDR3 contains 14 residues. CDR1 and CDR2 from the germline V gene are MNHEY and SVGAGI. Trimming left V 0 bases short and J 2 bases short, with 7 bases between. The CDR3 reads CASSYSETQETQYF. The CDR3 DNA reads TGTGCCAGCAGTTACTCGGAGACTCAAGAGACCCAGTACTTC.

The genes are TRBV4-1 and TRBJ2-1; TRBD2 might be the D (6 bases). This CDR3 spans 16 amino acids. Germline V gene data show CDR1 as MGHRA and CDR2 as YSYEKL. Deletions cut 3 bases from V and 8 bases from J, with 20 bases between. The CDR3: CASSQGRGGAGDEQFF. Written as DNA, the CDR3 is TGCGCCAGCAGCCAGGGGCGGGGAGGAGCCGGGGATGAGCAGTTCTTC.